This entry concerns a single T cell receptor (beta chain). This entry belongs to a study of OX40 agonist ivuxolimab in advanced cancers. Assay used: immunoSEQ multiplex PCR; TCRdb lists only in-frame clones, some missing. The table shows roughly 29,000 clones, with around 88% occurring only once. CDR3 length: 16 amino acids. Germline lookup yields CDR1 MGHRA and CDR2 YSYEKL. The V end lost 0 bases, the J end lost 0 bases, and 12 bases lay between the germline ends. The chain uses TRBV4-1 and TRBJ2-7; tentatively, D is TRBD1 or TRBD2 (5 bases each). Here the sequenced sample was CD4+ or CD8+ T cells sorted from blood, taken in a trial of the OX40 agonist ivuxolimab. The receptor comes from an adult with an advanced solid tumor such as melanoma, head and neck, liver or kidney cancer. The chain's CDR3 is CASSQEGWGTSYEQYF. CDR3 DNA: TGCGCCAGCAGCCAAGAGGGGTGGGGGACCTCCTACGAGCAGTACTTC.